The present T cell receptor (beta chain) was sequenced within a study of OX40 agonist ivuxolimab in advanced cancers. Points on this clone: Its antigen is undetermined.

Per the germline V gene, CDR1 is MDHEN and CDR2 is SYDVKM. The CDR3 is made up of 15 amino acids. Trimming removed 5 bases from V and 8 bases from J; junction bases left unmatched: 13. General observations from the study: At doses 0.1 to 3.0 mg/kg, CD4+ and CD8+ clones expanded. The antigens recognized by the expanded peripheral T cells, that is their antigen specificity, were not determined.

Using immunoSEQ multiplex PCR, the repertoire was profiled, and TCRdb retains in-frame clones only, with some absent. Among some 14,000 clones, about four fifths were seen once, and the ten largest hold just under 45%. With autoimmune disease history or systemic immunosuppression, patients were excluded. The clonotype originates from an adult with an advanced solid tumor such as melanoma, head and neck, liver or kidney cancer. Material: CD4+ or CD8+ T cells sorted from blood, obtained in a trial of the OX40 agonist ivuxolimab. The chain recombines TRBV28 with TRBJ1-2; 8 bases map to TRBD1. This CDR3 reads CASSRDRFGMWGYTF. The CDR3 nucleotides read TGTGCCAGCAGTCGGGACAGGTTTGGGATGTGGGGCTACACCTTC.